Presented here are 32 T cell receptor beta chains from one specimen sequenced in a study of T cells in Graves' hyperthyroidism and ophthalmopathy. RNA transcripts gave rise to amplified TCR beta CDR3 regions. Using the HTBI primer set, a first-round RT-PCR was run on the TCR CDR3. TCRdb independently ran MiXCR on the multiplex PCR reads; one entry per CDR3 protein. The sample shows hundreds of thousands of distinct CDR3 sequences, under 25% of them seen only once. Material: blood. The source is a man aged 30 to 45 with Graves' ophthalmopathy.

The chain's CDR3 is CASSPNRDPETQYF. Written as DNA, the CDR3 is TGTGCCAGCAGTCCAAACAGGGATCCAGAGACCCAGTACTTC. The rearrangement links TRBV6-2 or TRBV6-3 to TRBJ2-5, with D possibly matching TRBD1 (6 bases). V lost 5 bases and J lost 4, with 14 bases in between. The CDR3 sequence is 14 residues long. The V gene's germline CDR1 is MNHEY and CDR2 SVGEGT.

This clonotype was observed at least ten times. The chain uses TRBV6-2 or TRBV6-3 and TRBJ1-2; a possible D gene is TRBD1 (6 bases). In germline, CDR1 is MNHEY, CDR2 SVGEGT. The CDR3 has 11 residues. Deletions cut 10 bases from V and 2 bases from J, with 8 bases between. The CDR3 DNA follows: TGTGCCACCGGACAGAACTATGGCTACACCTTC. It codes for CATGQNYGYTF.

The table lists this clonotype with many counts. The V call is TRBV30, the J call TRBJ2-7; D remains unclear. V was shortened by 7 bases and J by 5 bases, with 12 bases between the two germline ends. CDR1 is GTSNPN, CDR2 SVGIG, per germline (reference sequence). This CDR3 has 11 residues. The CDR3 DNA is TGTGCCTTAGCATTAGCCGACGAGCAGTACTTC. It encodes CALALADEQYF. The whole variable domain, remainder taken from reference TRBV30 and TRBJ2-7, is SQTIHQWPATLVQPVGSPLSLECTVEGTSNPNLYWYRQAAGRGLQLLFYSVGIGQISSEVPQNLSASRPQDRQFILSSKKLLLSDSGFYLCALALADEQYFGPGTRLTVT.

The V call is TRBV12-3 or TRBV12-4, the J call TRBJ2-3, with TRBD2 matching over 14 bases. The length of the CDR3 is 15 residues. The J segment lost 6 bases and the V segment lost 6 bases, leaving 5 bases of the junction unmatched. The DNA for the CDR3 is TGTGCCAGCAGGGGACTAGCGGGAGAAATGGATACGCAGTATTTT. Translating it yields CASRGLAGEMDTQYF.

This clonotype showed up just a few times. The chain couples TRBV4-1 to TRBJ1-6; no clear D. The ends were cut back, 4 bases at V and 9 bases at J, with 13 bases in the middle. The CDR3 is 14 residues long. Germline loops: CDR1 MGHRA, CDR2 YSYEKL. The CDR3 DNA reads TGCGCCAGCAGCCCCTCCTCGGGGATTTCACCCCTCCACTTT. Amino acid sequence: CASSPSSGISPLHF.

V and J are TRBV4-3 and TRBJ2-1; 14 bases align to TRBD2. Trimming took 4 bases from V and 8 from J; bases not matched to a gene: 7. Germline-derived CDR1 and CDR2 are LGHNA and YSLEER. This CDR3 region has 16 residues. The CDR3 DNA reads TGCGCCAGCAGCCGAATGACTAGCGGGAGGGCCCATGAGCAGTTCTTC. Translating gives CASSRMTSGRAHEQFF.

This clonotype was found a few times. One end of the junction is discordant with germline, which a read error may explain. The CDR3 DNA is TGCGCCAGCACCCAAGCTAGCCACAATGAACAGTTCTTC. This codes for CASTQASHNEQFF. The chain uses TRBV10-1 and TRBJ2-1; perhaps TRBD2 as D (5 bases). This CDR3 contains 13 residues. Germline V gives CDR1 WNHNN, CDR2 SYGVQD (reference sequence).

The V call is TRBV28, the J call TRBJ2-2, with 9 nucleotides matching TRBD1. The CDR3 contains 16 residues. CDR1 and CDR2 (germline): MDHEN, SYDVKM. V trimming: 6 bases; J trimming: 0 bases; junction bases outside the gene matches: 5. CDR3 sequence (DNA): TGTGCCAGCAGATGGACAGGGGCCACGAACACCGGGGAGCTGTTTTTT. This translates into CASRWTGATNTGELFF.

The chain uses TRBV3-1 and TRBJ2-5; D perhaps matches TRBD2 (5 bases). The V gene lost 4 bases and the J gene lost 5 bases, with 11 bases spanning the gap. This CDR3 comprises 13 residues. CDR1 and CDR2 from the germline V gene are LGHDT and YNNKEL (reference sequence). Here the CDR3 reads CASSLLLEETQYF. The CDR3 DNA reads as TGTGCCAGCAGCCTTTTACTAGAGGAGACCCAGTACTTC.

In this sample, this clonotype turned up a few times. V gene TRBV6-2 or TRBV6-3 combines with J gene TRBJ2-7, with D uncertain. V lost 6 bases and J 2 bases, leaving 11 bases between the germline ends. The germline V gene encodes CDR1 MNHEY and CDR2 SVGEGT. The CDR3 runs 13 residues. The chain's CDR3 is CASRRLATYEQYF. The CDR3 DNA follows: TGTGCCAGCAGGCGACTTGCCACCTACGAGCAGTACTTC.

This clonotype was counted a few times. One end of the junction varies from germline; a read error may be responsible. V usage is TRBV5-1 and J usage is TRBJ2-1; 9 bases align to TRBD2. Germline V gives CDR1 SGHRS, CDR2 YFSETQ. The CDR3 is 15 amino acids. The CDR3 spells CASRLDSGSFNEQFF. The CDR3 DNA reads as TGCGCCAGCAGGTTGGATAGCGGGAGTTTTAATGAGCAGTTCTTC.

This clonotype was detected many times. This chain uses TRBV27 with TRBJ1-5, with D unclear. From germline, CDR1 is MNHEY and CDR2 SMNVEV (reference sequence). The CDR3 consists of 16 residues. The V gene lost 2 bases and the J gene lost 8 bases, with 19 bases spanning the gap. The CDR3 sequence is CASSLHPRSRKEPQHF. The CDR3 coding sequence is TGTGCCAGCAGTTTACATCCGAGGTCGCGAAAGGAGCCCCAGCATTTT.

The chain uses TRBV2 and TRBJ2-2; 9 bases are shared with TRBD2. Looked up from germline, CDR1 is SNHLY and CDR2 is FYNNEI. This CDR3 contains 16 residues. With 4 bases clipped from V and 5 bases from J, the junction kept 8 bases outside the gene matches. In nucleotides, the CDR3 is TGTGCCAGCAGTGTTCGGCTAGCGGGACGGACCGGGGAGCTGTTTTTT. Amino acid sequence: CASSVRLAGRTGELFF.

The genes are TRBV20-1 and TRBJ1-6; 10 bases are shared with TRBD1. This CDR3 has 15 residues. Trimming took 1 base from V and 10 from J; bases not matched to a gene: 7. In germline, CDR1 is DFQATT, CDR2 SNEGSKA (reference sequence). CDR3 in amino acids: CSARVTRTGGSPLHF. CDR3 in DNA: TGCAGTGCTAGAGTGACAAGGACAGGGGGATCACCCCTCCACTTT.

In nucleotides, the CDR3 is TGCGCCAGCAGTGATGGGGGTTCCAAAAACATTCAGTACTTC. It yields the protein CASSDGGSKNIQYF. The V call is TRBV10-1, the J call TRBJ2-4; D could derive from TRBD1 or TRBD2 (5 bases each). Trimming pared 3 bases from V and 2 bases from J, leaving 8 bases between. The CDR3 totals 14 residues. CDR1 is WNHNN and CDR2 is SYGVQD in the germline V gene (reference sequence).

The J gene is TRBJ2-2, the V gene TRBV7-6, with D uncertain. The CDR3 consists of 12 residues. Germline V gene lookup returns CDR1 SGHVS and CDR2 FNYEAQ. The V end lost 6 bases, the J end lost 3 bases, and 5 bases lay between the germline ends. CDR3 nucleotides: TGTGCCAGCAGATTTTACACCGGGGAGCTGTTTTTT. Translation: CASRFYTGELFF.

This clonotype was observed a handful of times. The V and J genes are TRBV13 and TRBJ2-1, with D tentatively TRBD1 (5 bases). The CDR3 is 14 amino acids. CDR1 is PRHDT and CDR2 is FYEKMQ in the germline V gene (reference sequence). Deletions cut 0 bases from V and 4 bases from J, with 7 bases between. CDR3 sequence reads: CASSLGRAYNEQFF. The CDR3 nucleotides read TGTGCCAGCAGCTTAGGCAGGGCTTACAATGAGCAGTTCTTC.

This chain links TRBV5-1 with TRBJ2-3; 8 bases match TRBD1. The CDR3 loop spans 14 amino acids. The germline V gene encodes CDR1 SGHRS and CDR2 YFSETQ. V lost 4 bases to trimming and J lost 2 bases; unmatched junction nucleotides: 3. The CDR3 nucleotides are TGCGCCAGCAGCAGGACAGGGAACACAGATACGCAGTATTTT. It yields the protein CASSRTGNTDTQYF.

The V gene is TRBV29-1, the J gene TRBJ1-2, with a tentative D call TRBD1 (5 bases). CDR1 and CDR2 (germline): SQVTM, ANQGSEA. V lost 0 bases to trimming and J lost 8 bases, with 13 bases between them. This CDR3 is 13 amino acids long. This CDR3 reads CSVEEMGPSGYTF. The CDR3 bases are TGCAGCGTTGAAGAGATGGGGCCCAGCGGCTACACCTTC.

The chain recombines TRBV2 with TRBJ2-1; 8 nucleotides agree with TRBD2. CDR3 length: 15 amino acids. The V segment lost 3 bases and the J segment 5 bases; nucleotides outside the gene matches: 6. Germline CDR1 reads SNHLY; CDR2 reads FYNNEI. This CDR3 reads CASSDGGRNNNEQFF. CDR3 DNA sequence: TGTGCCAGCAGTGATGGCGGGAGGAACAACAATGAGCAGTTCTTC.

This chain joins TRBV6-1 and TRBJ2-2; tentative D call: TRBD2 (5 bases). The CDR3 covers 15 residues. Germline V gene data show CDR1 as MNHNS and CDR2 as SASEGT. Trimming took 6 bases from V and 6 from J, leaving 17 bases between them. The DNA for the CDR3 is TGTGCCAGCAGACCCCTTGGCACCGGGGCCGGGGAGCTGTTTTTT. Encoded protein: CASRPLGTGAGELFF.

As regards this clonotype: A much larger clonotype is one base distant, so this may be a read error. The rearrangement uses TRBV7-9 and TRBJ2-5; D is uncertain. The CDR3 is 14 residues long. CDR1 is SEHNR and CDR2 is FQNEAQ in the germline V gene (reference sequence). The CDR3 DNA sequence: TGTGCCAGCAGCTTAAGCAGCGAGAGAGAGACCCCGTACTTC. It encodes CASSLSSERETPYF.

This chain uses TRBV28 with TRBJ2-1, with 14 bases fitting TRBD2. CDR1 is MDHEN and CDR2 is SYDVKM in the germline V gene. CDR3 size: 17 residues. The trim removed 4 bases at V and 6 bases at J, leaving 8 bases unmatched. This CDR3 is CASSSSEGLAGVNEQFF. The CDR3 DNA reads as TGTGCCAGCAGTTCTTCAGAGGGACTAGCGGGGGTCAATGAGCAGTTCTTC.

The chain joins TRBV20-1 to TRBJ2-7, with 9 bases that match TRBD1. There are 13 residues in the CDR3. The J segment lost 2 bases and the V segment lost 5 bases, leaving 4 bases of the junction unmatched. Germline V gene data show CDR1 as DFQATT and CDR2 as SNEGSKA (reference sequence). The CDR3 protein is CSALTGGAYEQYF. The CDR3 nucleotides are TGCAGTGCTCTCACAGGGGGCGCCTACGAGCAGTACTTC.

There are a few counts of this clonotype. The chain recombines TRBV4-1 with TRBJ2-7, with 8 positions matching TRBD2. CDR3 length: 16 residues. J was trimmed by 0 bases and V by 1 base; bases with no gene match: 5. The germline V gene has CDR1 MGHRA and CDR2 YSYEKL. CDR3 sequence (DNA): TGCGCCAGCAGCCAAGGAGCAAGCGGGAGCTCCTACGAGCAGTACTTC. This encodes CASSQGASGSSYEQYF.

The chain couples TRBV7-6 to TRBJ2-5; 8 bases map to TRBD2. V shed 5 bases and J 4 bases; nucleotides not matched to a gene: 9. This CDR3 comprises 15 residues. Looked up from germline, CDR1 is SGHVS and CDR2 is FNYEAQ. CDR3 bases: TGTGCCAGCAGCCGTTTGCCTCGGGAGGGAGAGACCCAGTACTTC. Its protein product is CASSRLPREGETQYF. Looking up the rest from reference TRBV7-6 and TRBJ2-5 gives the full variable domain: GAGVSQSPRYKVTKRGQDVALRCDPISGHVSLYWYRQALGQGPEFLTYFNYEAQQDKSGLPNDRFSAERPEGSISTLTIQRTEQRDSAMYRCASSRLPREGETQYFGPGTRLLVL.

This clonotype appeared many times. V gene TRBV11-2 combines with J gene TRBJ1-6; 8 bases align to TRBD1. The CDR3 sequence is 17 residues long. Trimming removed 3 bases from V and 9 bases from J; junction bases left unmatched: 13. Germline V CDR1 and CDR2: SGHAT, FQNNGV. The CDR3 loop reads CASSLGGGGQGSSPLHF. CDR3 nucleotides: TGTGCCAGCAGCTTGGGTGGCGGTGGACAGGGAAGTTCACCCCTCCACTTT.

This clonotype was seen only once. The chain is built from TRBV28 and TRBJ2-1; 9 bases are a match to TRBD2. Germline CDR1 is MDHEN and CDR2 is SYDVKM. V gave up 2 bases and J gave up 1 base; unmatched junction bases: 6. CDR3 size: 17 residues. CDR3 bases: TGTGCCAGCAGTTTAGTATTGCGGGAGGGGTCCTACAATGAGCAGTTCTTC. Translating gives CASSLVLREGSYNEQFF.

This CDR3 reads CASSLGMGANTEAFF. The CDR3 bases are TGTGCCAGCAGCTTAGGAATGGGGGCTAACACTGAAGCTTTCTTT. The rearrangement uses TRBV7-8 and TRBJ1-1; a possible D gene is TRBD1 (6 bases). The ends were cut back, 1 base at V and 2 bases at J, with 11 bases in the middle. The CDR3 length is 15 residues. CDR1 is SGHVS, CDR2 FQNEAQ, per germline.

The table lists this clonotype with a few counts. This chain joins TRBV12-3 or TRBV12-4 and TRBJ2-1; D tentatively reads TRBD1 or TRBD2 (5 bases each). The CDR3 length is 15 residues. Between the trimmed V and J ends, which lost 1 base and 2 bases, there was a span of 9 bases. CDR3 amino acids: CASSLVGPAYNEQFF. In DNA, the CDR3 is TGTGCCAGCAGTTTAGTGGGACCCGCCTACAATGAGCAGTTCTTC.

This clonotype has at least ten counts. The V gene is TRBV7-2, the J gene TRBJ1-1; D is possibly TRBD1 (6 bases). The CDR3 totals 12 residues. CDR1 and CDR2 from the germline V gene are SGHTA and FQGNSA. V was shortened by 2 bases and J by 7 bases, with 8 bases between the two germline ends. Here the CDR3 DNA reads TGTGCCAGCAGCTTAAGGGGGGTTGAAGCTTTCTTT. As protein: CASSLRGVEAFF.

The rearrangement links TRBV30 to TRBJ2-7; D is uncertain. Per germline, CDR1 GTSNPN and CDR2 SVGIG (reference sequence). Trimming pared 4 bases from V and 8 bases from J, leaving 12 bases between. The CDR3 loop spans 11 amino acids. CDR3 DNA sequence: TGTGCCTGGACCTCCAGGCAGAAGCAGTACTTC. It translates to CAWTSRQKQYF.